This T cell receptor (beta chain) is from a study of CD4+ T cells in melanoma. Note on this clone: Its antigen is as yet unknown.

Study-wide points: Diverse differentiation states were reported for melanoma neoantigen-specific CD4+ T cells. A reported correlation linked neoantigen-specific CD4+ T cells to CD8+, macrophage and B cell function.

The repertoire was sequenced with immunoSEQ multiplex PCR; TCRdb's copy has only in-frame clones and lacks some. This sample has roughly 10,000 clones, with around two thirds found just once. The V gene's germline CDR1 is MGHRA and CDR2 YSYEKL. Trimming stripped 1 base from V and 5 bases from J, with 16 bases between. This CDR3 has 16 amino acids. This receptor was obtained from a human donor with melanoma. The chain has TRBV4-1 and TRBJ2-3; tentatively, D is TRBD1 (5 bases). The specimen sequenced was cells from a culture (not recorded whether cultured in vitro). The chain's CDR3 is CASSQAAGQVRDTQYF. The CDR3 coding sequence is TGCGCCAGCAGCCAAGCGGCAGGGCAGGTCAGAGATACGCAGTATTTT.